Below are 2 T cell receptor beta chains sequenced from a single sample in a study of tumor-infiltrating lymphocytes in localized non-small cell lung cancer. Profiled with immunoSEQ multiplex PCR; TCRdb holds only in-frame clones, not every one. Among fewer than 15,000 clones listed, 67% were seen once. The sequencing sample was made of uninvolved lung tissue not adjacent to the tumor. The receptor source for this set is a human donor with non-small cell lung cancer.

V is TRBV25-1 and J is TRBJ2-1, with TRBD2 matching over 10 bases. CDR1 MGHDK and CDR2 SYGVNS come from the germline V gene. The CDR3 runs 17 residues. V shed 1 base and J 8 bases; nucleotides not matched to a gene: 11. This CDR3 is CASSELIAGGRGDEQFF. The CDR3 bases are TGTGCCAGCAGTGAATTGATAGCGGGGGGCCGAGGAGATGAGCAGTTCTTC.

The genes are TRBV5-6 and TRBJ1-2; 7 bases match TRBD1. Germline trimming cut 5 bases from V and 8 bases from J; bases unmatched to any gene: 6. The germline V gene encodes CDR1 SGHDT and CDR2 YYEEEE. This CDR3 has 12 amino acids. The CDR3 protein is CASSNRGMGYTF. CDR3 bases: TGTGCCAGCAGTAACAGGGGCATGGGCTACACCTTC.